This T cell receptor (beta chain) emerged from a study of CD8 T cells in ankylosing spondylitis. General observations from the study: In peripheral blood, disease-linked CD8+ clones occurred at relatively low frequencies.

Quantitative 5'-RACE with molecular barcodes was used to make the TCR beta libraries. TCRdb called the 5' RACE reads again in MiXCR, with one record for every CDR3 protein. The data show about 220,000 distinct CDR3 sequences, with roughly 10% seen just once and 21% held by the top ten. This clonotype occurred many times. Its antigen is as yet unknown. Trimming took off 3 bases at V and 4 bases at J, with 15 bases between the two ends. This CDR3 has 15 amino acids. Germline V CDR1 and CDR2: SQVTM, ANQGSEA. V usage is TRBV29-1 and J usage is TRBJ2-2; a weak D match, TRBD1 (6 bases). Source material: blood, either unsorted or a sorted T cell fraction (not recorded which). The receptor was derived from a male donor with ankylosing spondylitis or in good health (not recorded which). The CDR3 spells CSVDPGQRPTGELFF. CDR3 DNA: TGCAGCGTTGATCCCGGACAGAGGCCCACCGGGGAGCTGTTTTTT.